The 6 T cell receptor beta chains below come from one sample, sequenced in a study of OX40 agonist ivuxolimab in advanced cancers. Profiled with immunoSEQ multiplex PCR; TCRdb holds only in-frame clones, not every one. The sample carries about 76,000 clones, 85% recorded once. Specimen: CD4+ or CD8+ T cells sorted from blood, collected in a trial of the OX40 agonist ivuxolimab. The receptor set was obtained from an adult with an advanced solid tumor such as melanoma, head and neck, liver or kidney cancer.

The CDR3 DNA is TGTGCCAGCAGCCAAGCAAGGGGGGCTGGGGCCAACGTCCTGACTTTC. This gives the protein CASSQARGAGANVLTF. V usage is TRBV4-2 and J usage is TRBJ2-6; the D call may be TRBD1 or TRBD2 (6 bases each). Per germline, CDR1 LGHNA and CDR2 YNFKEQ. V lost 1 base and J 2 bases, leaving 9 bases between the germline ends. The CDR3 runs 16 residues.

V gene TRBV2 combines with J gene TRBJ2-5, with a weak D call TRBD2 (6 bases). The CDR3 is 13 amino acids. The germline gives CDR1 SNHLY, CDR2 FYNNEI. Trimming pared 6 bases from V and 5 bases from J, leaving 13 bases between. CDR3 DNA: TGTGCCAGCAGCCGGGACTCTGGGGAGACCCAGTACTTC. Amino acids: CASSRDSGETQYF. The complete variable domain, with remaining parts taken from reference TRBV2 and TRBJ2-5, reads EPEVTQTPSHQVTQMGQEVILRCVPISNHLYFYWYRQILGQKVEFLVSFYNNEISEKSEIFDDQFSVERPDGSNFTLKIRSTKLEDSAMYFCASSRDSGETQYFGPGTRLLVL.

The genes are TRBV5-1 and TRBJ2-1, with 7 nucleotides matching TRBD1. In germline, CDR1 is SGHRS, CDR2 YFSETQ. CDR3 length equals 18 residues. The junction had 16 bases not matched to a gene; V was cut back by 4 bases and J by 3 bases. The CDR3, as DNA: TGCGCCAGCAGCCCGCGACAGGGCGTGGATAGGGGCTACAATGAGCAGTTCTTC. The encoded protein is CASSPRQGVDRGYNEQFF. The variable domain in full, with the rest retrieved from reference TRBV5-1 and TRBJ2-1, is KAGVTQTPRYLIKTRGQQVTLSCSPISGHRSVSWYQQTPGQGLQFLFEYFSETQRNKGNFPGRFSGRQFSNSRSEMNVSTLELGDSALYLCASSPRQGVDRGYNEQFFGPGTRLTVL.

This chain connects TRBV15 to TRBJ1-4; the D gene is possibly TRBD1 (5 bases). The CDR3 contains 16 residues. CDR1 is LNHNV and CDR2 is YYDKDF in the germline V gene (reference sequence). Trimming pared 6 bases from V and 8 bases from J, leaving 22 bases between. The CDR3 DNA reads TGTGCCACCAGTTATACCCTGGGGGGGTCAGGGGAAAAACTGTTTTTT. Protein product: CATSYTLGGSGEKLFF.

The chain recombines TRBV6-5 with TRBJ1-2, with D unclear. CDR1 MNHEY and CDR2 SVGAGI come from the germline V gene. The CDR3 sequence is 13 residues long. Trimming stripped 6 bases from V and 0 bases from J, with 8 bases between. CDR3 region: CASSPDPNYGYTF. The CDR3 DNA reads TGTGCCAGCAGCCCGGACCCTAACTATGGCTACACCTTC.

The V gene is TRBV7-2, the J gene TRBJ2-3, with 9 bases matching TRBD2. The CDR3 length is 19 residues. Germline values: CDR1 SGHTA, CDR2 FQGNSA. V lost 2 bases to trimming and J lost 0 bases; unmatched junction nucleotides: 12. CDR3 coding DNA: TGTGCCAGCAGCTTATACGGCGGGGGGGCACCAGGGAGCACAGATACGCAGTATTTT. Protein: CASSLYGGGAPGSTDTQYF.